This T cell receptor beta chain was found in a study of cytomegalovirus exposure and HLA in healthy donors. The CDR3 length is 12 residues. The V gene lost 3 bases and the J gene lost 7 bases, with 12 bases spanning the gap. The germline V gene encodes CDR1 SQVTM and CDR2 ANQGSEA. The PCR was carried out with 60 Vbeta primers and 13 Jbeta primers. Assay used: immunoSEQ multiplex PCR; TCRdb lists only in-frame clones, some missing. The sample records some 130,000 clones, roughly 80% being singletons. Input material: PBMCs. The TCR originated in a woman between 40 and 50 years old in good health and CMV-seronegative. The chain employs TRBV29-1 and TRBJ1-2, with D hard to call. The CDR3 protein is CSVDWLAGGYTF. The CDR3 DNA follows: TGCAGCGTTGACTGGCTCGCGGGTGGCTACACCTTC.